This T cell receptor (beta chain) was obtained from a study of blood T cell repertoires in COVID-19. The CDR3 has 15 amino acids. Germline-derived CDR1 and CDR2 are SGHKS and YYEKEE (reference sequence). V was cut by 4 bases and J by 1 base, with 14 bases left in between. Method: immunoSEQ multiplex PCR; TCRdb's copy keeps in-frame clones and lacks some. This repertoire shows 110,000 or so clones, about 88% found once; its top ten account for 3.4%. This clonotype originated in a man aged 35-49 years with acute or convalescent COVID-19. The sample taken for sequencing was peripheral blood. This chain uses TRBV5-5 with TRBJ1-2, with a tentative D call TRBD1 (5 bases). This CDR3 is CASSLDRAHNYGYTF. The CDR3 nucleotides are TGTGCCAGCAGCCTCGACAGAGCACATAACTATGGCTACACCTTC.